Listed here are 3 T cell receptor beta chains from one sample, sequenced in a study of beta chain features in type 1 diabetes (dated by TCRdb to 2016 to 2019). The library was built by means of the immunoSEQ multiplex PCR assay. All of the isolated RNA was reverse transcribed with the High Capacity cDNA Reverse Transcription Kit, so expressed TCRB transcripts were sequenced. Not all clones reach the TCRdb copy of this immuneACCESS table, which keeps in-frame sequences only. Checked studies attribute under half of the gap to unresolved V genes and leave the rest unexplained. This sample gives fewer than 900,000 clones in total; roughly a sixth of them show up just once. The leading ten clones occupy 0.02% to 0.03% of the sample. Input material: naive CD4+ T cells from blood. The cell subset or site tag for this specimen amounts to: true naive CD4+ T cells. The receptors were sampled from a young woman in good health.

J is TRBJ2-7 and V is TRBV10-3, with TRBD1 matching 9 bases. V lost 11 bases, J lost 5 bases, and 10 bases stayed unmatched. CDR1 is ENHRY, CDR2 SYGVKD, per germline. The CDR3 spans 13 residues. The CDR3 region is CAAGDRDIHEQYF. Here the CDR3 DNA reads TGTGCCGCCGGGGACAGGGATATCCACGAGCAGTACTTC.

The CDR3 protein is CSVGNRGRSSGANVLTF. CDR3 sequence (DNA): TGCAGCGTTGGTAACAGGGGCCGATCCTCTGGGGCCAACGTCCTGACTTTC. The rearrangement uses TRBV29-1 and TRBJ2-6; TRBD1 matches 7 bases. The germline gives CDR1 SQVTM, CDR2 ANQGSEA. With V trimmed by 4 bases and J by 0 bases, 9 bases remained unmatched. This CDR3 region has 17 residues.

The sample holds a few counts of this clone. V gene TRBV28 combines with J gene TRBJ2-7; TRBD2 aligns across 9 bases. Germline V gives CDR1 MDHEN, CDR2 SYDVKM. V lost 2 bases and J lost 3; bases outside the gene matches: 11. The CDR3 is made up of 17 amino acids. The CDR3 loop is CASSLISSGTNFYEQYF. As DNA, the CDR3 is TGTGCCAGCAGTTTAATATCTAGCGGGACAAACTTCTACGAGCAGTACTTC.